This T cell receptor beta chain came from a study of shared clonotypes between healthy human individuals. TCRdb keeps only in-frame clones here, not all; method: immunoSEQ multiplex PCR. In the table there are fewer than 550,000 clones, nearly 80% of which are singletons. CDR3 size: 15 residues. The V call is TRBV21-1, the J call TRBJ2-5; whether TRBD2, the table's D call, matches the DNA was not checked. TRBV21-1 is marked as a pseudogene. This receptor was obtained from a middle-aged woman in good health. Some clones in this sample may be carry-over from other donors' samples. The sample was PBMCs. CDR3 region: CASSKSGGIQETQYF. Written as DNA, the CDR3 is TGTGCCAGCAGCAAATCGGGCGGGATACAAGAGACCCAGTACTTC.